The clone carrying this TCR beta chain was seen only once. The germline V gene has CDR1 SGHRS and CDR2 YFSETQ. Trimming took 0 bases from V and 2 from J, leaving 13 bases between them. The CDR3 is 16 residues long. Libraries were prepared by immunoSEQ multiplex PCR; TCRdb keeps only in-frame clonotypes and omits some of them. Of more than 85,000 clones in the sample, around 90% were seen once. The sample originates from a study of siplizumab effects on memory and regulatory T cells. The chain joins TRBV5-1 to TRBJ2-3; the D is unclear. Sequenced input: CD4+ T cells sorted from blood. The sequence was obtained from a human donor in good health. The CDR3 DNA is TGCGCCAGCAGCTTGGATCAGCCGTCTCTCACAGATACGCAGTATTTT. Its translation is CASSLDQPSLTDTQYF.